This T cell receptor beta chain was identified during a study of vaccination and CD4 T cells after COVID-19. The V and J ends lost 6 bases and 2 bases respectively, with 14 bases between them. The CDR3 has 15 amino acids. Specified treatment: roughly 10-day PBMC culture with coronavirus spike peptide pools or control peptides (ViraFEST assay). For this clonotype: As yet, its antigen is unknown.

Cultured CD4+ T cell DNA was sequenced using the Oncomine TCR Beta short-read assay. TCRdb itself ran the PCR reads through MiXCR, one entry per CDR3 protein. The sample shows 15,000 or so distinct CDR3 sequences, roughly 29% of them seen only once. This TCR was sampled from a human donor with COVID-19. The sample comprised cultured CD4+ T cells from blood. This sequence joins TRBV12-3 or TRBV12-4 and TRBJ2-1; D is possibly TRBD2 (6 bases). The CDR3 loop reads CASSLGTPPYNEQFF. The CDR3 DNA follows: TGTGCCAGCAGCCTAGGGACTCCACCCTACAATGAGCAGTTCTTC.